A single sample gave rise to the 8 T cell receptor beta chains below, sequenced in a study of cytomegalovirus exposure and HLA in healthy donors. Primers for the PCR totalled 60 Vbeta and 13 Jbeta. Sequencing used immunoSEQ multiplex PCR; TCRdb keeps in-frame clones, though not all of them. This listing includes 200,000 or so clones. The sequenced sample consisted of PBMCs. The receptor source for this set is a boy younger than 18 in good health and CMV-seronegative.

CDR3 in amino acids: CASSPPRGTGLNEKLFF. CDR3 coding DNA: TGTGCCAGCAGTCCTCCTCGAGGGACAGGGCTTAATGAAAAACTGTTTTTT. V is TRBV27 and J is TRBJ1-4; 9 nucleotides match TRBD1. Germline CDR1 reads MNHEY; CDR2 reads SMNVEV (reference sequence). The junction had 11 bases not matched to a gene; V was cut back by 5 bases and J by 4 bases. This CDR3 is built from 17 residues. Full variable domain (missing parts from reference TRBV27 and TRBJ1-4): EAQVTQNPRYLITVTGKKLTVTCSQNMNHEYMSWYRQDPGLGLRQIYYSMNVEVTDKGDVPEGYKVSRKEKRNFPLILESPSPNQTSLYFCASSPPRGTGLNEKLFFGSGTQLSVL.

This rearrangement joins TRBV2 to TRBJ1-5, with TRBD1 identical over 10 bases. This CDR3 spans 14 amino acids. Germline V CDR1 and CDR2: SNHLY, FYNNEI. V dropped 4 bases and J dropped 7; count of bases not matched to a gene: 4. The CDR3 protein is CASSGQGAWQPQHF. Written as DNA, the CDR3 is TGTGCCAGCAGTGGACAGGGGGCATGGCAGCCCCAGCATTTT.

This chain connects TRBV5-1 to TRBJ2-5; 7 nucleotides line up with TRBD1. Germline V lookup: CDR1 SGHRS, CDR2 YFSETQ. There are 17 residues in the CDR3. Trimming took 0 bases from V and 2 from J; bases not matched to a gene: 10. The CDR3 is CASSLGERQGPQETQYF. CDR3 in DNA: TGCGCCAGCAGCTTGGGGGAAAGACAGGGACCTCAAGAGACCCAGTACTTC.

With respect to this clone: A junction end diverges from the germline sequence, so it may reflect a read error. V and J are TRBV5-1 and TRBJ1-1; a possible D gene is TRBD1 (6 bases). Germline-derived CDR1 and CDR2 are SGHRS and YFSETQ. The CDR3 has 15 residues. The CDR3: CASNLEGGTVSEAFF. The CDR3 nucleotides are TGCGCCAGCAACTTGGAAGGGGGAACTGTGTCTGAAGCTTTCTTT.

The V gene is TRBV20-1, the J gene TRBJ2-5, with D possibly being TRBD1 (6 bases). Germline assignment: CDR1 DFQATT and CDR2 SNEGSKA (reference sequence). Trimming took off 7 bases at V and 5 bases at J, with 11 bases between the two ends. The CDR3 is made up of 11 amino acids. The CDR3 nucleotides are TGCAGTGTTCAGGGGCGGGAGACCCAGTACTTC. Residues: CSVQGRETQYF.

The rearrangement joins TRBV7-2 to TRBJ2-7, with TRBD1 matching 7 bases. The CDR3 runs 14 residues. After removal of 3 bases from V and 2 bases from J, the junction contained 4 bases not matched to a gene. The germline CDR1 and CDR2 sequences are SGHTA and FQGNSA. The CDR3 DNA follows: TGTGCCAGCAGCTTGGAAGGGGGCGCCTACGAGCAGTACTTC. Translating gives CASSLEGGAYEQYF.

This chain links TRBV7-2 with TRBJ1-4; D unresolved. This CDR3 contains 15 residues. V gave up 5 bases and J gave up 6 bases, with 16 bases separating them. Germline CDR1 is SGHTA and CDR2 is FQGNSA. The CDR3 coding sequence is TGTGCCAGCAGCCCCAGACGGCGGAAGCATGAAAAACTGTTTTTT. It specifies CASSPRRRKHEKLFF.

This chain joins TRBV2 and TRBJ2-2; TRBD2 is a possible D gene (7 bases). Germline CDR1 is SNHLY and CDR2 is FYNNEI. V dropped 7 bases and J dropped 4 bases, with 19 bases sitting between them. This CDR3 is built from 16 residues. CDR3 sequence reads: CASTSFAGASTGELFF. In nucleotides, the CDR3 is TGTGCCAGCACGTCCTTCGCGGGGGCTTCCACCGGGGAGCTGTTTTTT. Together with reference TRBV2 and TRBJ2-2, the CDR3 gives the full variable domain: EPEVTQTPSHQVTQMGQEVILRCVPISNHLYFYWYRQILGQKVEFLVSFYNNEISEKSEIFDDQFSVERPDGSNFTLKIRSTKLEDSAMYFCASTSFAGASTGELFFGEGSRLTVL.